This TCR beta chain originates from a study of glioma-infiltrating T cells (dated by TCRdb to about 2016). Study-wide context: Low-grade gliomas were represented by WHO grade II oligodendrogliomas or astrocytomas, and glioblastomas were represented by WHO grade IV tumors that were sampled at initial rather than recurrent diagnosis. Before surgery, glioma patients were given dexamethasone for six or fewer days. Blood libraries targeted about 4- to 10-fold sequencing coverage of approximately 990,000 peripheral T cells. The study sequenced TCR alpha- and beta-chain repertoires from glioma tissue, from non-neoplastic brain tissue and from matched peripheral blood mononuclear cells. To gauge divergence between tissue and blood T-cell populations, every tissue-infiltrating repertoire was compared against the peripheral blood repertoire from the same patient. Three low-grade glioma patients, roughly eight primary glioblastoma patients, and three non-glioma patients who contributed non-neoplastic brain tissue made up the paired cohort.

Immediately after resection, surgical brain or tumor specimens were cryofrozen in liquid nitrogen, with peripheral blood cells collected concurrently. Overall study outcomes, separate from this receptor: In non-neoplastic patients, VJ-independent divergence between tissue and blood fell below expectation, whereas in all gliomas, and especially in low-grade gliomas, the divergence rose above expectation. Tissue and blood shared very few CDR3 sequences, a result attributed to high CDR3 diversity and limited sampling. Patients with low tissue-blood divergence were marked by a signature set of shared blood CDR3 motifs, and that set was depleted in highly divergent patients. Group comparisons were based on small numbers of patients: three non-neoplastic, three low-grade glioma and roughly 8 glioblastoma patients.

A distance of 19 bases separates the germline ends of V and J, which lose 3 bases and 10 bases respectively. The CDR3 spans 14 residues, from the cysteine through the phenylalanine. Only CDR3 DNA remains: 42 bases, in frame from the first base. CDR1 DFQATT and CDR2 SNEGSKA were looked up in the germline V gene (reference sequence). Points on this clonotype: The specificity of this receptor is unknown. Within one base of it there is no much larger clone, and no base qualities were kept.

TCR alpha and beta CDR3 regions were amplified with the iRepertoire nested amplicon-rescue multiplex PCR (arm-PCR) platform from RNA. One-step reverse transcription and amplification used roughly 100-450 ng of tissue mRNA or PBMC total RNA as input. Following bead purification, Illumina adapters were added through a secondary multiplex PCR, and the libraries were then gel-purified between 200 and 400 bp. Libraries carried internal 6-nucleotide barcodes used for demultiplexing. Sequencing of libraries was performed on an Illumina MiSeq with 2x220 or 2x250 nucleotide paired-end reads. In the original analysis: Paired reads were merged using FLASH 1.2.11 and were aligned to the GRCh37 human genome using BWA-MEM, after which TRA and TRB reads were extracted. An IMGT-derived reference of cassette sequences and CDR3 motifs, with pseudogenes included, was used for V and J assignment. Reads were translated in three frames, and productive CDR3s were defined by a C…FGXG motif without stop codons. Clonotypes were defined as unique combinations of V-J cassette pair and CDR3 amino acid sequence. Reads were filtered by Hamming distance, with the threshold set by the sequence error rate of each sample in mapped regions. TCRdb trimmed the raw reads at Q25, called clones with MiXCR and kept productive beta chains. Every entry covers one CDR3 protein and lists the most common genes and DNA from its rows. These V and J calls rely on TCRdb rather than the paper's analysis. This sample holds 300,000 to 450,000 distinct CDR3 sequences; around 38% were observed only once. Approximately 12% of the sample rests with the top ten.

The chain uses TRBV20-1 and TRBJ2-1; too little of a D gene remains to name it. The specimen was glioma tissue, nonneoplastic brain tissue, or PBMCs (not recorded which). This clonotype was obtained from a human donor with low-grade glioma or glioblastoma, undergoing nonglioma brain surgery, or in good health (not recorded which). The sequenced DNA: TGCAGTGCTAGTCCAGCGACGAGCTCCTACGAGCAGTTCTTC. It codes for CSASPATSSYEQFF.